Below are 18 T cell receptor beta chains sequenced from a single sample in a study of blood T cell repertoires in COVID-19. Profiling relied on immunoSEQ multiplex PCR, and the TCRdb table lists in-frame clones only, not all of them. The data show some 240,000 clones, with around 80% seen just once and under 8.5% held by the top ten. Sequencing was done on a sample of peripheral blood. All receptors derive from a woman aged 70-85 years with acute or convalescent COVID-19.

The chain recombines TRBV5-1 with TRBJ2-5, with 11 bases that match TRBD2. The CDR3 consists of 17 residues. CDR1 SGHRS and CDR2 YFSETQ come from the germline V gene. V shed 3 bases, J shed 0 bases, and the junction held 7 bases outside the gene matches. The chain's CDR3 is CASSWVLAGGHQETQYF. CDR3 sequence (DNA): TGCGCCAGCAGCTGGGTTCTAGCGGGGGGCCACCAAGAGACCCAGTACTTC.

The table lists this clone with a count of one. CDR3 nucleotide sequence: TGTGCCAGCAGCCCTCCAGTGGGCAATAACGAAAAACTGTTTTTT. Protein sequence: CASSPPVGNNEKLFF. The chain recombines TRBV7-8 with TRBJ1-4; D gene ambiguous. V lost 5 bases and J lost 8, with 18 bases in between. Germline CDR1 reads SGHVS; CDR2 reads FQNEAQ. The CDR3 has 15 amino acids.

The chain is built from TRBV15 and TRBJ1-5; D ambiguous. CDR1 LNHNV and CDR2 YYDKDF come from the germline V gene (reference sequence). The CDR3 consists of 13 residues. The V end was cut by 3 bases, the J end by 4 bases, with 7 bases between. The DNA of the CDR3 is TGTGCCACCAGCAGTAGTTGGAATCAGCCCCAGCATTTT. This translates into CATSSSWNQPQHF.

The chain combines TRBV19 with TRBJ1-2; 9 nucleotides agree with TRBD1. CDR1 and CDR2 (germline): LNHDA, SQIVND (reference sequence). CDR3 size: 21 residues. V was clipped by 2 bases and J by 2 bases; unmatched bases: 21. The CDR3 sequence is CASSISLPAGLRDRANYGYTF. In nucleotides, the CDR3 is TGTGCCAGTAGTATAAGTTTGCCCGCAGGGCTCCGGGACAGGGCAAACTATGGCTACACCTTC.

Ten or more counts support this clone. The V gene is TRBV6-1, the J gene TRBJ1-1; D is ambiguous. The CDR3 is made up of 13 amino acids. Trimming took off 2 bases at V and 4 bases at J, with 8 bases between the two ends. Germline V CDR1 and CDR2: MNHNS, SASEGT. The CDR3 here is CASSEILGTEAFF. In nucleotides, the CDR3 is TGTGCCAGCAGTGAAATACTTGGCACTGAAGCTTTCTTT.

This chain links TRBV7-2 with TRBJ1-1; 7 bases agree with TRBD1. Germline V CDR1 and CDR2: SGHTA, FQGNSA. This CDR3 region has 14 residues. Trimming cost V 8 bases and J 4 bases; bases outside gene matches: 10. The CDR3 bases are TGTGCCAGCTCGCTAAATCAGGGGGGCACTGAAGCTTTCTTT. Its protein product is CASSLNQGGTEAFF.

The chain has TRBV5-1 and TRBJ1-1; a weak D match, TRBD1 (5 bases). The CDR3 contains 12 residues. With 0 bases removed from V and 6 bases from J, the gap between germline ends came to 6 bases. Per germline, CDR1 SGHRS and CDR2 YFSETQ. Here the CDR3 DNA reads TGCGCCAGCAGCTTGGGGGGCCCTGAAGCTTTCTTT. It yields the protein CASSLGGPEAFF.

The chain employs TRBV10-1 and TRBJ2-6; unclear D gene. The CDR3 spans 14 residues. Germline assignment: CDR1 WNHNN and CDR2 SYGVQD (reference sequence). V was clipped by 10 bases and J by 5 bases, with 15 bases between them. The CDR3 sequence is CATTFPLWANVLTF. Here the CDR3 DNA reads TGCGCCACCACATTCCCACTATGGGCCAACGTCCTGACTTTC.

The chain carries TRBV19 and TRBJ1-1; tentatively, D is TRBD1 (6 bases). Trimming shortened V by 7 bases and J by 4 bases, and 28 bases separated the two germline ends. CDR3 length: 18 amino acids. CDR1 and CDR2 from the germline V gene are LNHDA and SQIVND (reference sequence). CDR3 residues: CASTTVVGQGWIGTEAFF. CDR3 nucleotides: TGTGCCAGTACCACAGTCGTGGGGCAGGGGTGGATTGGCACTGAAGCTTTCTTT.

The J gene is TRBJ2-7, the V gene TRBV21-1; the DNA was not compared with TRBD2, the D call given in the table. TRBV21-1 is deemed a pseudogene. CDR3 length: 17 residues. The CDR3 nucleotides are TGTGCCAGCAGCAAAGATTCTAGCGGGGGCCGGAGGTTTGAGCAGTACTTC. Its protein product is CASSKDSSGGRRFEQYF.

The V gene is TRBV7-2, the J gene TRBJ2-7, with D tentatively TRBD2 (7 bases). Trimming removed 1 base from V and 6 bases from J, with 19 bases in between. CDR1 and CDR2 (germline): SGHTA, FQGNSA. This CDR3 is built from 16 residues. CDR3 sequence reads: CASSLEARGAPGEQYV. The CDR3 DNA is TGTGCCAGCAGCTTAGAGGCCCGGGGGGCGCCGGGCGAGCAGTACGTC.

V usage is TRBV5-4 and J usage is TRBJ2-3, with D unresolved. This CDR3 contains 12 residues. CDR1 SGHNT and CDR2 YYREEE come from the germline V gene (reference sequence). V was trimmed by 4 bases and J by 0 bases, leaving 3 bases between them. CDR3 protein: CASSTSTDTQYF. DNA for the CDR3: TGTGCCAGCAGCACTAGCACAGATACGCAGTATTTT.

This chain connects TRBV27 to TRBJ2-5; tentatively, D is TRBD2 (7 bases). CDR1 MNHEY and CDR2 SMNVEV come from the germline V gene (reference sequence). Trimming took 2 bases from V and 1 from J, leaving 8 bases between them. The length of the CDR3 is 14 residues. The CDR3 is CASSLRGAQETQYF. CDR3 sequence (DNA): TGTGCCAGCAGTTTACGGGGGGCCCAAGAGACCCAGTACTTC.

This clone was detected only once. J is TRBJ1-5 and V is TRBV7-2; TRBD1 matches at 8 bases. Germline values: CDR1 SGHTA, CDR2 FQGNSA. Trimming took 7 bases from V and 4 from J; bases not matched to a gene: 6. There are 14 residues in the CDR3. The CDR3 DNA reads TGTGCCAGCACGGCAGGGGGCGGGAATCAGCCCCAGCATTTT. Residues: CASTAGGGNQPQHF.

The gene calls are TRBV7-2 and TRBJ2-7; 9 bases line up with TRBD1. V trimming: 5 bases; J trimming: 7 bases; junction bases outside the gene matches: 9. This CDR3 contains 14 residues. Germline V lookup: CDR1 SGHTA, CDR2 FQGNSA. CDR3 region: CASSRPGQGYEQYF. Here the CDR3 DNA reads TGTGCCAGCAGCCGCCCGGGACAGGGCTATGAGCAGTACTTC.

The chain combines TRBV15 with TRBJ2-5; 7 bases fit TRBD1. The trim removed 5 bases at V and 3 bases at J, leaving 9 bases unmatched. Germline CDR1 LNHNV, CDR2 YYDKDF (reference sequence). The CDR3 sequence is 15 residues long. CDR3 region: CATSGLNTGEETQYF. The CDR3 DNA sequence: TGTGCCACCAGCGGGTTAAACACAGGGGAAGAGACCCAGTACTTC.

This chain joins TRBV7-2 and TRBJ2-5; the match to TRBD2 covers 11 bases. The germline V gene has CDR1 SGHTA and CDR2 FQGNSA. V dropped 2 bases and J dropped 4; count of bases not matched to a gene: 3. This CDR3 is 15 amino acids long. CDR3 region: CASSLNSGGVETQYF. For the CDR3, the DNA is TGTGCCAGCAGCTTAAATAGCGGGGGGGTAGAGACCCAGTACTTC.

The chain links TRBV5-1 to TRBJ2-1; a possible D gene is TRBD2 (7 bases). Per germline, CDR1 SGHRS and CDR2 YFSETQ. Deletions cut 7 bases from V and 5 bases from J, with 16 bases between. There are 14 residues in the CDR3. The DNA for the CDR3 is TGCGCCAGCTCCAGGATGGGGGGGCACAATGAGCAGTTCTTC. Protein: CASSRMGGHNEQFF.